This paragraph reports one T cell receptor beta chain. No antigen is known for it. The germline CDR1 and CDR2 sequences are SGHTA and FQGNSA. Deletions cut 2 bases from V and 3 bases from J, with 2 bases between. This CDR3 comprises 12 residues. Produced via immunoSEQ multiplex PCR; TCRdb's table is partial and in-frame only. There are fewer than 130,000 clones in the sample; about 87% occur only once, and around 14% lies in the top ten. This entry comes from a study of T cell responses to AZD1222 COVID-19 vaccine. Findings and limits, study-wide: Females outnumbered males among donors, who were mostly white British; clonal diversity was possibly underestimated.

The chain links TRBV7-2 to TRBJ1-5; D remains unclear. This sample comprised peripheral blood, obtained 28 days after the second AZD1222 dose. This receptor was taken from an adult who received the AZD1222 COVID-19 vaccine. CDR3 coding DNA: TGTGCCAGCAGCTTATTCAATCAGCCCCAGCATTTT. Translation: CASSLFNQPQHF.